Sequencing of this TCR beta chain was carried out in a study of CD8 T cell repertoires and HIV-1 epitope variants. At the level of the study: Each of Twenty-five Gag and Nef epitope peptides stimulated a separate culture. An approximately 10-day culture received IL-2, IL-7 and IL-15 on days 3 and 7.

General observations from the study: Six of nine antigen-specific clonotypes appeared cross-reactive to autologous or escape variants.

The repertoire was sequenced with immunoSEQ multiplex PCR; TCRdb's copy has only in-frame clones and lacks some. Of under 6,000 clones in the sample, 66% are singletons; the top ten hold about 42%. This clone was detected only a few times. Its antigen is currently unknown. This CDR3 spans 16 amino acids. The germline V gene has CDR1 SEHNR and CDR2 FQNEAQ (reference sequence). The V and J ends lost 6 bases and 2 bases respectively, with 19 bases between them. This clonotype was sampled from a male donor with HIV. Sequencing used cultured CD8+ T cells derived from PBMCs. The rearrangement uses TRBV7-9 and TRBJ1-1; D remains ambiguous. The CDR3 bases are TGTGCCAGCAGTCCCACGGTAGAAGGACGAAACACTGAAGCTTTCTTT. This gives the protein CASSPTVEGRNTEAFF.